This passage covers 22 T cell receptor beta chains from one sample sequenced in a study of blood T cell repertoires in COVID-19. Sequenced by immunoSEQ multiplex PCR; TCRdb stores in-frame clones only, minus some. The sample lists about 200,000 clones, roughly nine tenths occurring once. Material for sequencing was peripheral blood. The receptors were sampled from a woman in her 70s with acute or convalescent COVID-19.

The chain links TRBV5-6 to TRBJ1-5; 7 nucleotides match TRBD1. V was clipped by 0 bases and J by 4 bases; unmatched bases: 4. This CDR3 is 15 amino acids long. CDR1 SGHDT and CDR2 YYEEEE come from the germline V gene. CDR3 nucleotides: TGTGCCAGCAGCTTGGGACAGGGCAGGAATCAGCCCCAGCATTTT. This sequence encodes CASSLGQGRNQPQHF. Combining the CDR3 with reference TRBV5-6 and TRBJ1-5 gives the whole variable domain DAGVTQSPTHLIKTRGQQVTLRCSPKSGHDTVSWYQQALGQGPQFIFQYYEEEERQRGNFPDRFSGHQFPNYSSELNVNALLLGDSALYLCASSLGQGRNQPQHFGDGTRLSIL.

The V gene is TRBV19, the J gene TRBJ1-5, with no clear D. This CDR3 has 20 residues. Germline CDR1 and CDR2: LNHDA and SQIVND (reference sequence). V lost 1 base, J lost 0 bases, and 22 bases lay in between. Here the CDR3 DNA reads TGTGCCAGTAGTATAGTATTTGCGGTTACGGTGGAGAGTAGCAATCAGCCCCAGCATTTT. Translating gives CASSIVFAVTVESSNQPQHF.

This clone was seen a few times. The genes are TRBV5-1 and TRBJ2-3; perhaps TRBD2 as D (5 bases). Germline CDR1 is SGHRS and CDR2 is YFSETQ. The length of the CDR3 is 12 residues. Trimming stripped 4 bases from V and 5 bases from J, with 8 bases between. The CDR3 DNA follows: TGCGCCAGCAGCGAGAGGGTAGATACGCAGTATTTT. This sequence encodes CASSERVDTQYF.

The DNA of the CDR3 is TGTGCCAGCATGTGGACGGCCGGGAATGGCTACACCTTC. It specifies CASMWTAGNGYTF. The chain couples TRBV6-5 to TRBJ1-2; D unresolved. The CDR3 is 13 amino acids. V dropped 7 bases and J dropped 6 bases, with 15 bases sitting between them. CDR1 and CDR2 from the germline V gene are MNHEY and SVGAGI.

This chain joins TRBV28 and TRBJ1-5; D is ambiguous. The V end was cut by 5 bases, the J end by 9 bases, with 14 bases between. The CDR3 contains 13 residues. Germline V lookup: CDR1 MDHEN, CDR2 SYDVKM. CDR3 in DNA: TGTGCCAGCAGTACTCCCGACCGGGGGCCCCAGCATTTT. It encodes CASSTPDRGPQHF.

The J gene is TRBJ2-1, the V gene TRBV7-2, with 10 nucleotides matching TRBD2. V lost 5 bases and J lost 2; bases outside the gene matches: 9. Germline CDR1 SGHTA, CDR2 FQGNSA. This CDR3 has 17 amino acids. The CDR3 DNA reads TGTGCCAGCAGCCGGGCCGGAGCGGGAGGGGCCTACAATGAGCAGTTCTTC. This encodes CASSRAGAGGAYNEQFF.

The chain recombines TRBV7-8 with TRBJ2-7; TRBD2 agrees at 7 bases. This CDR3 spans 14 amino acids. After removal of 1 base from V and 2 bases from J, the junction contained 2 bases not matched to a gene. Germline V gene data show CDR1 as SGHVS and CDR2 as FQNEAQ. The CDR3 DNA follows: TGTGCCAGCAGCTTAGATCGGGGGGCCTACGAGCAGTACTTC. Its translation is CASSLDRGAYEQYF.

The genes are TRBV12-3 or TRBV12-4 and TRBJ1-2, with D possibly being TRBD1 (5 bases). The CDR3 loop spans 13 amino acids. The V end lost 4 bases, the J end lost 4 bases, and 10 bases lay between the germline ends. CDR3 coding DNA: TGTGCCAGCAGTTCTCAGGGTACCTATGGCTACACCTTC. It codes for CASSSQGTYGYTF.

The chain is built from TRBV5-1 and TRBJ2-7; D is perhaps TRBD1 (6 bases). Deletions cut 3 bases from V and 0 bases from J, with 16 bases between. This CDR3 is 16 amino acids long. In germline, CDR1 is SGHRS, CDR2 YFSETQ. This chain's CDR3 is CASSWTAGFRSYEQYF. As DNA, the CDR3 is TGCGCCAGCAGCTGGACAGCAGGGTTCCGCTCCTACGAGCAGTACTTC.

The rearrangement joins TRBV5-4 to TRBJ2-1; 7 nucleotides line up with TRBD1. Germline assignment: CDR1 SGHNT and CDR2 YYREEE (reference sequence). The ends lost 4 bases at V and 0 bases at J; junction bases unmatched: 19. This CDR3 is 20 amino acids long. The CDR3 DNA reads as TGTGCCAGCAGCCCGACGGTAGGGGGCCTCGGTGGGAGCTCCTACAATGAGCAGTTCTTC. Amino acid sequence: CASSPTVGGLGGSSYNEQFF.

V usage is TRBV6-5 and J usage is TRBJ2-1, with D maybe TRBD1 (5 bases). CDR3 length: 12 residues. CDR1 and CDR2 (germline): MNHEY, SVGAGI. Trimming took off 6 bases at V and 10 bases at J, with 13 bases between the two ends. CDR3 sequence: CASSLHQGEQFF. CDR3 bases: TGTGCCAGCAGCCTGCATCAGGGAGAGCAGTTCTTC.

The gene calls are TRBV28 and TRBJ2-5; tentatively, D is TRBD1 (6 bases). The CDR3 totals 17 residues. Germline V CDR1 and CDR2: MDHEN, SYDVKM. Trimming took off 5 bases at V and 0 bases at J, with 19 bases between the two ends. Here the CDR3 DNA reads TGTGCCAGCAGTGAACCTGGACAGCCCAAGTACCAAGAGACCCAGTACTTC. Encoded protein: CASSEPGQPKYQETQYF.

The chain carries TRBV10-2 and TRBJ1-5, with TRBD1 matching 8 bases. Germline trimming cut 4 bases from V and 3 bases from J; bases unmatched to any gene: 11. CDR3 length: 17 amino acids. Germline loops: CDR1 WSHSY, CDR2 SAAADI. The CDR3 coding sequence is TGCGCCAGCAGTGGCCTCCCCGGGACAGGATTCAATCAGCCCCAGCATTTT. Its protein is CASSGLPGTGFNQPQHF.

The chain couples TRBV6-1 to TRBJ1-1, with no clear D. CDR1 is MNHNS, CDR2 SASEGT, per germline. The length of the CDR3 is 13 residues. Deletions cut 3 bases from V and 5 bases from J, with 10 bases between. This CDR3 reads CASSDSFWTEAFF. The CDR3 nucleotides read TGTGCCAGCAGTGACAGTTTCTGGACTGAAGCTTTCTTT.

The V call is TRBV18, the J call TRBJ2-2; TRBD2 aligns across 8 bases. The V gene's germline CDR1 is KGHSH and CDR2 LQKENI. Losses at the gene ends were 3 bases for V and 2 bases for J; bases not matched to a gene: 8. This CDR3 spans 17 amino acids. The CDR3 DNA is TGTGCCAGCTCACCCTTACAAAGCGGGGGCAACACCGGGGAGCTGTTTTTT. It is translated as CASSPLQSGGNTGELFF.

The chain employs TRBV5-1 and TRBJ1-3, with 9 bases fitting TRBD1. The CDR3 is 16 residues long. Germline V gene lookup returns CDR1 SGHRS and CDR2 YFSETQ. V trimming: 5 bases; J trimming: 2 bases; junction bases outside the gene matches: 8. The CDR3 protein is CASSPSGQGPGNTIYF. DNA for the CDR3: TGCGCCAGCAGTCCCTCGGGACAGGGTCCTGGAAACACCATATATTTT.

This chain links TRBV11-2 with TRBJ1-1; D might be TRBD1 (6 bases). Deletions cut 4 bases from V and 3 bases from J, with 9 bases between. This CDR3 is built from 13 residues. Germline V gene lookup returns CDR1 SGHAT and CDR2 FQNNGV. For the CDR3, the DNA is TGTGCCAGCAGCTACAGGGCGGACACTGAAGCTTTCTTT. Translation: CASSYRADTEAFF.

V is TRBV2 and J is TRBJ2-4, with D perhaps matching TRBD1 (5 bases). Trimming left V 2 bases short and J 0 bases short, with 11 bases between. This CDR3 is 16 amino acids long. CDR1 SNHLY and CDR2 FYNNEI come from the germline V gene. This chain's CDR3 is CASSETGRLAKNIQYF. The CDR3 DNA sequence: TGTGCCAGCAGTGAAACAGGACGATTAGCCAAAAACATTCAGTACTTC.

V and J are TRBV18 and TRBJ2-1; D remains ambiguous. The germline CDR1 and CDR2 sequences are KGHSH and LQKENI. Trimming pared 5 bases from V and 7 bases from J, leaving 12 bases between. CDR3 length equals 13 residues. In DNA, the CDR3 is TGTGCCAGCTCAGTCCGGCCGAGGAATGAGCAGTTCTTC. Residues: CASSVRPRNEQFF. The variable domain in full, with the rest retrieved from reference TRBV18 and TRBJ2-1, is NAGVMQNPRHLVRRRGQEARLRCSPMKGHSHVYWYRQLPEEGLKFMVYLQKENIIDESGMPKERFSAEFPKEGPSILRIQQVVRGDSAAYFCASSVRPRNEQFFGPGTRLTVL.

V usage is TRBV7-8 and J usage is TRBJ1-1; 8 bases are shared with TRBD1. The germline CDR1 and CDR2 sequences are SGHVS and FQNEAQ. CDR3 length equals 16 residues. The V gene end was trimmed by 5 bases and the J gene end by 4 bases; junction bases not matched to a gene: 12. This CDR3 reads CASSRYSSGGGTEAFF. CDR3 bases: TGTGCCAGCAGCCGATACTCCTCAGGGGGCGGCACTGAAGCTTTCTTT.

Comments on this clone: The identical CDR3 is also encoded by other nucleotide sequences in the sample. V and J are TRBV18 and TRBJ2-5; possible D gene TRBD2, 6 bases. In germline, CDR1 is KGHSH, CDR2 LQKENI. Trimming shortened V by 6 bases and J by 1 base, and 9 bases separated the two germline ends. CDR3 size: 13 residues. Here the CDR3 reads CASSSGVQETQYF. DNA of the CDR3: TGTGCCAGCTCTTCGGGAGTCCAAGAGACCCAGTACTTC.

V is TRBV3-1 (or the pseudogene TRBV3-2) and J is TRBJ2-7, with a tentative D call TRBD1 (5 bases). This CDR3 comprises 12 residues. CDR1 is LGHDT and CDR2 is YNNKEL in the germline V gene (reference sequence). V dropped 6 bases and J dropped 1 base, with 7 bases sitting between them. The CDR3 bases are TGTGCCAGCAGGTCAGGGTCCTACGAGCAGTACTTC. Translating gives CASRSGSYEQYF.